A single sample is the source of the 25 T cell receptor beta chains below, sequenced in a study of T cells after yellow fever vaccination. TCRdb ran MiXCR on the 5' RACE reads and lists one entry per CDR3 protein. In the table there are about 240,000 distinct CDR3 sequences, less than 9% of which are singletons. The sample consisted of CD4+ T cells sorted from PBMCs, taken 15 days after the yellow fever booster vaccination. The receptors were gathered from a man between 25 and 39 years old who received the YFV17D yellow fever vaccine.

The rearrangement links TRBV7-2 to TRBJ2-3; D call uncertain. Trimming shortened V by 4 bases and J by 6 bases, and 8 bases separated the two germline ends. The CDR3 consists of 12 residues. CDR1 and CDR2 (germline): SGHTA, FQGNSA. The CDR3 nucleotides are TGTGCCAGCAGCTACTACGGGGATACGCAGTATTTT. Amino acid sequence: CASSYYGDTQYF.

In this sample, this clonotype turned up a few times. The V gene is TRBV20-1, the J gene TRBJ2-1, with 13 bases that match TRBD2. J was trimmed by 3 bases and V by 3 bases; bases with no gene match: 14. The CDR3 is 19 amino acids. Germline lookup yields CDR1 DFQATT and CDR2 SNEGSKA (reference sequence). CDR3 DNA sequence: TGCAGTGCTAGTGGGGGAAGACAGGGACTAGCGGGAATCTACAATGAGCAGTTCTTC. Translated: CSASGGRQGLAGIYNEQFF.

Ten or more counts support this clonotype. The chain couples TRBV7-2 to TRBJ2-3; either TRBD1 or TRBD2 may supply D (6 bases each). Trimming cost V 1 base and J 0 bases, with 8 bases left between them. The CDR3 has 15 amino acids. CDR1 and CDR2 (germline): SGHTA, FQGNSA. In nucleotides, the CDR3 is TGTGCCAGCAGCTTAGGGGGGGCTAGCACAGATACGCAGTATTTT. It specifies CASSLGGASTDTQYF. Looking up the rest from reference TRBV7-2 and TRBJ2-3 gives the full variable domain: GAGVSQSPSNKVTEKGKDVELRCDPISGHTALYWYRQSLGQGLEFLIYFQGNSAPDKSGLPSDRFSAERTGGSVSTLTIQRTQQEDSAVYLCASSLGGASTDTQYFGPGTRLTVL.

This clonotype has more than one count but fewer than ten. V and J are TRBV20-1 and TRBJ2-1, with no clear D. Trimming took off 6 bases at V and 6 bases at J, with 12 bases between the two ends. Germline V gives CDR1 DFQATT, CDR2 SNEGSKA (reference sequence). This CDR3 has 12 amino acids. This CDR3 reads CSAKYTFNEQFF. DNA of the CDR3: TGCAGTGCAAAGTATACTTTCAATGAGCAGTTCTTC.

Only a few counts were recorded for this clonotype. The chain joins TRBV6-1 to TRBJ1-2, with 7 bases matching TRBD1. V shed 5 bases, J shed 0 bases, and the junction held 6 bases outside the gene matches. Germline V gene lookup returns CDR1 MNHNS and CDR2 SASEGT. The CDR3 contains 15 residues. CDR3 amino acids: CASSTRTGANYGYTF. DNA for the CDR3: TGTGCCAGCAGTACAAGGACAGGAGCTAACTATGGCTACACCTTC.

This sequence joins TRBV5-4 and TRBJ2-7, with D unresolved. The germline CDR1 and CDR2 sequences are SGHNT and YYREEE (reference sequence). The CDR3 extends over 15 amino acids. V lost 2 bases and J lost 6, with 18 bases in between. The CDR3, as DNA: TGTGCCAGCAGCTTTGGGGATGCTGCGATCGGCGAGCAGTACTTC. This gives the protein CASSFGDAAIGEQYF. Based on the CDR3 plus reference TRBV5-4 and TRBJ2-7, the full variable domain is ETGVTQSPTHLIKTRGQQVTLRCSSQSGHNTVSWYQQALGQGPQFIFQYYREEENGRGNFPPRFSGLQFPNYSSELNVNALELDDSALYLCASSFGDAAIGEQYFGPGTRLTVT.

This rearrangement joins TRBV11-2 to TRBJ2-7, with D possibly being TRBD2 (5 bases). Trimming cost V 5 bases and J 6 bases, with 14 bases left between them. Germline values: CDR1 SGHAT, CDR2 FQNNGV. CDR3 size: 13 residues. Written as DNA, the CDR3 is TGTGCCAGCAGCCCCGGGGTTACCAGCGAGCAGTACTTC. Its protein product is CASSPGVTSEQYF.

The chain has TRBV11-2 and TRBJ1-2, with D possibly TRBD1 on 5 matching bases. Trimming removed 0 bases from V and 7 bases from J, with 9 bases in between. CDR1 and CDR2 (germline): SGHAT, FQNNGV. The CDR3 has 13 amino acids. This chain's CDR3 is CASSLEGASGYTF. CDR3 nucleotides: TGTGCCAGCAGCTTAGAAGGGGCTAGTGGCTACACCTTC.

This chain connects TRBV27 to TRBJ2-3; TRBD2 matches 14 bases. Unmatched junction bases numbered 11, after V lost 6 bases and J lost 6 bases. In germline, CDR1 is MNHEY, CDR2 SMNVEV (reference sequence). The CDR3 length is 17 residues. CDR3 coding DNA: TGTGCCAGCAGCCGGAAGGGACTAGCGGGAGCGGTGGATACGCAGTATTTT. This gives the protein CASSRKGLAGAVDTQYF.

This clonotype appeared many times. The chain recombines TRBV15 with TRBJ2-2; D is ambiguous. CDR1 LNHNV and CDR2 YYDKDF come from the germline V gene (reference sequence). V was pared by 6 bases and J by 1 base, with 15 bases between. The CDR3 spans 16 residues. CDR3 sequence reads: CATRNPGQGNTGELFF. In DNA form, the CDR3 reads TGTGCCACCAGGAACCCAGGTCAAGGGAACACCGGGGAGCTGTTTTTT.

The rearrangement links TRBV28 to TRBJ2-6, with D maybe TRBD1 (7 bases). The CDR3 sequence is 15 residues long. Germline V gene sequence: CDR1 MDHEN, CDR2 SYDVKM. V dropped 6 bases and J dropped 1 base, with 10 bases sitting between them. This chain's CDR3 is CASRAGGSGANVLTF. Here the CDR3 DNA reads TGTGCCAGCAGAGCAGGGGGGTCTGGGGCCAACGTCCTGACTTTC.

In its sample, this clonotype was seen a few times. CDR3: CASMRGGNTEAFF. The CDR3 bases are TGCGCCAGCATGAGGGGAGGGAACACTGAAGCTTTCTTT. The rearrangement joins TRBV5-1 to TRBJ1-1; a weak D match, TRBD1 (5 bases). Trimming removed 6 bases at V and 1 base at J, with 10 bases between. The CDR3 extends over 13 amino acids. Germline CDR1 and CDR2: SGHRS and YFSETQ.

The chain has TRBV7-9 and TRBJ1-6; 7 bases are shared with TRBD1. Looked up from germline, CDR1 is SEHNR and CDR2 is FQNEAQ (reference sequence). The V and J ends lost 6 bases and 9 bases, in that order; junction bases with no gene match: 8. This CDR3 spans 14 amino acids. The CDR3 coding sequence is TGTGCCAGCAGTTCCCGGGACAGCCCTTCACCCCTCCACTTT. This encodes CASSSRDSPSPLHF.

This chain joins TRBV20-1 and TRBJ2-1; D is perhaps TRBD1 or TRBD2 (5 bases each). The V gene lost 0 bases and the J gene lost 8 bases, with 17 bases spanning the gap. CDR3 length equals 15 residues. CDR1 and CDR2 (germline): DFQATT, SNEGSKA (reference sequence). CDR3 nucleotide sequence: TGCAGTGCTAGAGATTGGGGGTGGGCGAACGATGAGCAGTTCTTC. It codes for CSARDWGWANDEQFF.

This clonotype appeared a few times. The chain is built from TRBV12-3 or TRBV12-4 and TRBJ2-7; 11 bases are a match to TRBD2. The trim removed 6 bases at V and 0 bases at J, leaving 10 bases unmatched. The CDR3 runs to 17 residues. CDR3: CASRTPTSGIFSYEQYF. In DNA, the CDR3 is TGTGCCAGCAGAACCCCGACTAGCGGGATATTCTCCTACGAGCAGTACTTC.

In this sample, this clonotype turned up many times. The genes are TRBV9 and TRBJ2-7; 8 nucleotides agree with TRBD1. The germline V gene has CDR1 SGDLS and CDR2 YYNGEE. The CDR3 totals 15 residues. V gave up 0 bases and J gave up 5 bases; unmatched junction bases: 7. CDR3 sequence: CASSVADRGFHEQYF. For the CDR3, the DNA is TGTGCCAGCAGCGTAGCCGACAGGGGTTTCCACGAGCAGTACTTC.

This clonotype was seen a handful of times. V gene TRBV20-1 combines with J gene TRBJ2-6; D remains unclear. V was clipped by 1 base and J by 9 bases, with 10 bases between them. Germline-derived CDR1 and CDR2 are DFQATT and SNEGSKA (reference sequence). CDR3 length: 13 amino acids. Here the CDR3 DNA reads TGCAGTGCTAGAGGAGTCCCCGGCAACGTCCTGACTTTC. Translated: CSARGVPGNVLTF.

This clonotype was seen just once. The gene calls are TRBV7-6 and TRBJ2-7; 7 positions match TRBD2. CDR3 length equals 13 residues. Germline CDR1 and CDR2: SGHVS and FNYEAQ. V was clipped by 4 bases and J by 7 bases; unmatched bases: 7. The CDR3: CASSSRGEGEQYF. The CDR3 nucleotides are TGTGCCAGCAGCTCCCGGGGGGAGGGGGAGCAGTACTTC. The full variable domain, in which reference TRBV7-6 and TRBJ2-7 provide the parts outside the CDR3, is GAGVSQSPRYKVTKRGQDVALRCDPISGHVSLYWYRQALGQGPEFLTYFNYEAQQDKSGLPNDRFSAERPEGSISTLTIQRTEQRDSAMYRCASSSRGEGEQYFGPGTRLTVT.

This clonotype has ten or more counts. The genes are TRBV5-1 and TRBJ2-3; D remains ambiguous. CDR3 length: 13 amino acids. V was clipped by 4 bases and J by 5 bases, with 11 bases between them. Germline V CDR1 and CDR2: SGHRS, YFSETQ. In nucleotides, the CDR3 is TGCGCCAGCAGCCCAAACTTACTAGATACGCAGTATTTT. Translated, it gives CASSPNLLDTQYF.

This clonotype was observed at least ten times. The rearrangement links TRBV7-2 to TRBJ1-5; D is undetermined. The CDR3 sequence is 12 residues long. V was clipped by 4 bases and J by 3 bases, with 4 bases between them. Germline loops: CDR1 SGHTA, CDR2 FQGNSA. CDR3 coding DNA: TGTGCCAGCAGCTCCATCAATCAGCCCCAGCATTTT. Amino acid sequence: CASSSINQPQHF.

The genes are TRBV23-1 and TRBJ1-1; the match to TRBD1 covers 7 bases. TRBV23-1 is classed as an ORF, of uncertain function. This CDR3 is built from 14 residues. V dropped 0 bases and J dropped 7; count of bases not matched to a gene: 5. CDR3 in amino acids: CASSQSRGPIEAFF. CDR3 sequence (DNA): TGCGCCAGCAGTCAATCGAGGGGGCCGATTGAAGCTTTCTTT.

This clonotype has only a few counts. The genes are TRBV20-1 and TRBJ2-1; 8 nucleotides match TRBD2. The V segment lost 5 bases and the J segment 8 bases; nucleotides outside the gene matches: 11. The CDR3 has 14 residues. Germline CDR1 and CDR2: DFQATT and SNEGSKA (reference sequence). CDR3 sequence reads: CSAYRLAISDEQFF. The CDR3 DNA is TGCAGTGCTTATCGACTAGCGATTAGCGATGAGCAGTTCTTC.

The sample holds many counts of this clonotype. The genes are TRBV18 and TRBJ1-5; no firm D call. Trimming removed 2 bases from V and 0 bases from J, with 14 bases in between. CDR1 is KGHSH and CDR2 is LQKENI in the germline V gene. This CDR3 is 17 amino acids long. CDR3 amino acids: CASSPDFYPDSNQPQHF. DNA of the CDR3: TGTGCCAGCTCACCAGATTTCTACCCAGATAGCAATCAGCCCCAGCATTTT. The variable domain in full, completed from reference TRBV18 and TRBJ1-5, reads NAGVMQNPRHLVRRRGQEARLRCSPMKGHSHVYWYRQLPEEGLKFMVYLQKENIIDESGMPKERFSAEFPKEGPSILRIQQVVRGDSAAYFCASSPDFYPDSNQPQHFGDGTRLSIL.

This clonotype was seen at least ten times. At one of its ends the junction is not consistent with the germline gene, which may arise from a read error. The V call is TRBV7-7, the J call TRBJ2-2, with D possibly matching TRBD1 (5 bases). Germline assignment: CDR1 SSHAT and CDR2 FNYEAQ (reference sequence). This CDR3 comprises 13 residues. The CDR3 here is CASRQGNTGELFF. The CDR3 nucleotides are TGTGCTAGCAGGCAGGGTAACACCGGGGAGCTGTTTTTT.

CDR3: CATTQDRQATDTQYF. The CDR3 bases are TGTGCCACCACCCAAGATAGGCAGGCCACAGATACGCAGTATTTT. This rearrangement joins TRBV3-1 to TRBJ2-3; D gene uncertain. Germline CDR1 LGHDT, CDR2 YNNKEL (reference sequence). Between the trimmed V and J ends, which lost 10 bases and 2 bases, there was a span of 19 bases. The CDR3 sequence is 15 residues long.